The 4 T cell receptor beta chains below come from one sample, sequenced in a study of T cells in Graves' hyperthyroidism and ophthalmopathy. RNA transcripts were the template for amplifying TCR beta CDR3 regions. The HTBI primer set drove a first-round RT-PCR of the TCR CDR3. TCRdb re-analysed the multiplex PCR reads in MiXCR, keeping a single row per CDR3 protein. The table records some 690,000 distinct CDR3 sequences, 17% of them present only once. Sequenced material: blood. The receptors shown here come from a man over 45 with Graves' hyperthyroidism.

This clonotype came up many times. The chain joins TRBV2 to TRBJ2-3; 9 bases agree with TRBD2. The J segment lost 2 bases and the V segment lost 5 bases, leaving 2 bases of the junction unmatched. Germline-derived CDR1 and CDR2 are SNHLY and FYNNEI. The CDR3 is made up of 14 amino acids. CDR3: CASSRLADTDTQYF. As DNA, the CDR3 is TGTGCCAGCAGTCGACTAGCGGACACAGATACGCAGTATTTT.

This clonotype was seen many times. The chain links TRBV24-1 to TRBJ1-2; tentative D call: TRBD1 (6 bases). Trimming pared 4 bases from V and 4 bases from J, leaving 9 bases between. This CDR3 region has 13 residues. Germline lookup yields CDR1 KGHDR and CDR2 SFDVKD. The CDR3 sequence is CATSEETGYGYTF. The CDR3 coding sequence is TGTGCCACCAGTGAAGAGACAGGCTATGGCTACACCTTC.

This clonotype was detected many times. This chain joins TRBV6-1 and TRBJ1-2; D might be TRBD1 (6 bases). CDR3 size: 14 residues. With 2 bases removed from V and 3 bases from J, the gap between germline ends came to 10 bases. Germline V gene data show CDR1 as MNHNS and CDR2 as SASEGT. CDR3 DNA sequence: TGTGCCAGCAGTGAATCACAGGGTTACTATGGCTACACCTTC. It translates to CASSESQGYYGYTF.

This clonotype occurred many times. The CDR3 reads CASSLARANSPLHF. The CDR3 nucleotides read TGTGCCAGCAGCTTAGCCAGGGCTAATTCACCCCTCCACTTT. The chain combines TRBV7-9 with TRBJ1-6; the D gene is possibly TRBD1 (5 bases). Germline V gene sequence: CDR1 SEHNR, CDR2 FQNEAQ (reference sequence). Trimming took 0 bases from V and 6 from J, leaving 6 bases between them. This CDR3 is 14 amino acids long.